The 23 T cell receptor beta chains below come from one sample, sequenced in a study of T cells in localized non-small cell lung cancer. TCRdb keeps only in-frame clones here, not all; method: immunoSEQ multiplex PCR. The sample has more than 15,000 clones; 70% to 90% are singletons. Source: peripheral blood, taken before any cancer treatment. The receptors were sampled from a man aged 40 to 75 with stage I lung adenocarcinoma.

J is TRBJ1-5 and V is TRBV5-4; D remains unclear. V shed 0 bases and J shed 0 bases, with 7 bases lying between them. The CDR3 covers 15 residues. Germline CDR1 is SGHNT and CDR2 is YYREEE (reference sequence). This CDR3 is CASSLGVDSNQPQHF. The CDR3 nucleotides are TGTGCCAGCAGCTTGGGGGTTGATAGCAATCAGCCCCAGCATTTT.

In its sample, this clone was seen a few times. The genes are TRBV5-1 and TRBJ2-6, with D perhaps TRBD1 (6 bases). Germline CDR1 SGHRS, CDR2 YFSETQ. This CDR3 region has 16 residues. V shed 0 bases and J shed 1 base, with 8 bases lying between them. DNA for the CDR3: TGCGCCAGCAGCTTGGCCACAGGGTCTGGGGCCAACGTCCTGACTTTC. It yields the protein CASSLATGSGANVLTF.

This clone has more than one count but fewer than ten. The gene calls are TRBV2 and TRBJ2-7; TRBD2 matches at 9 bases. J lost 3 bases, V lost 7 bases, and 7 bases had no gene match. CDR1 and CDR2 (germline): SNHLY, FYNNEI. The CDR3 runs to 14 residues. The CDR3 spells CASKQVLAGYEQYF. The CDR3 bases are TGTGCCAGCAAGCAAGTACTAGCGGGCTACGAGCAGTACTTC.

As concerns this clone: One junction end does not reproduce the germline sequence, and a read error may be involved. The J gene is TRBJ2-7, the V gene TRBV6-1; 11 positions match TRBD1. The germline CDR1 and CDR2 sequences are MNHNS and SASEGT. This CDR3 is built from 16 residues. The CDR3 loop is CAISESPGQGVYEQYF. As DNA, the CDR3 is TGTGCCATCAGTGAGTCACCGGGACAGGGGGTCTACGAGCAGTACTTC.

The chain combines TRBV2 with TRBJ2-7, with TRBD2 matching 13 bases. CDR3 size: 15 residues. V gave up 6 bases and J gave up 7 bases; unmatched junction bases: 9. CDR1 is SNHLY, CDR2 FYNNEI, per germline. The CDR3 DNA is TGTGCCAGCAGGAGACTAGCGGGGGGCTCAAGAGAGCAGTACTTC. Translated, it gives CASRRLAGGSREQYF.

This rearrangement joins TRBV7-8 to TRBJ2-7, with D uncertain. V lost 5 bases and J 2 bases, leaving 10 bases between the germline ends. CDR1 SGHVS and CDR2 FQNEAQ come from the germline V gene. The CDR3 spans 13 residues. Here the CDR3 reads CASSRSTAYEQYF. The DNA for the CDR3 is TGTGCCAGCAGCCGCTCGACTGCCTACGAGCAGTACTTC.

The V gene is TRBV4-1, the J gene TRBJ2-7, with 12 bases fitting TRBD2. V was clipped by 1 base and J by 10 bases; unmatched bases: 5. Germline-derived CDR1 and CDR2 are MGHRA and YSYEKL. The length of the CDR3 is 14 residues. The CDR3 DNA is TGCGCCAGCAGCCAAGTCGCGACTAGCGGGAGCCAGTACTTC. It encodes CASSQVATSGSQYF.

The chain recombines TRBV10-1 with TRBJ1-2; 7 nucleotides line up with TRBD1. Looked up from germline, CDR1 is WNHNN and CDR2 is SYGVQD (reference sequence). V dropped 5 bases and J dropped 1; count of bases not matched to a gene: 10. The CDR3 is 16 residues long. The CDR3 region has the DNA TGCGCCAGCAGTCCCGGGACAGCTCCGGATAACTATGGCTACACCTTC. Translating it yields CASSPGTAPDNYGYTF.

This chain joins TRBV19 and TRBJ2-7; 8 nucleotides line up with TRBD1. The germline V gene has CDR1 LNHDA and CDR2 SQIVND (reference sequence). The CDR3 consists of 15 residues. V trimming: 3 bases; J trimming: 6 bases; junction bases outside the gene matches: 10. The CDR3 spells CASSMNQGAWGEQYF. The CDR3 bases are TGTGCCAGTAGTATGAATCAGGGGGCCTGGGGCGAGCAGTACTTC.

The rearrangement links TRBV19 to TRBJ2-2; possibly TRBD1 for D (5 bases). CDR1 is LNHDA and CDR2 is SQIVND in the germline V gene (reference sequence). The CDR3 consists of 15 residues. The germline V and J ends were trimmed by 7 bases and 5 bases, with 17 bases remaining between them. The CDR3 is CASTLRTSNTGELFF. CDR3 nucleotide sequence: TGTGCCAGTACCCTAAGGACAAGCAATACCGGGGAGCTGTTTTTT.

The chain uses TRBV6-5 and TRBJ1-2, with D tentatively TRBD1 (5 bases). Trimming pared 6 bases from V and 8 bases from J, leaving 10 bases between. CDR3 length: 11 residues. Germline V CDR1 and CDR2: MNHEY, SVGAGI. In nucleotides, the CDR3 is TGTGCCAGCAGCCGGGACTTAGGCTACACCTTC. Protein product: CASSRDLGYTF.

V usage is TRBV7-9 and J usage is TRBJ2-2; no firm D call. Trimming pared 1 base from V and 6 bases from J, leaving 3 bases between. The germline CDR1 and CDR2 sequences are SEHNR and FQNEAQ (reference sequence). This CDR3 is built from 12 residues. This CDR3 reads CASSLVPGELFF. CDR3 nucleotides: TGTGCCAGCAGCTTAGTTCCCGGGGAGCTGTTTTTT. The complete variable domain, with remaining parts taken from reference TRBV7-9 and TRBJ2-2, reads DTGVSQNPRHKITKRGQNVTFRCDPISEHNRLYWYRQTLGQGPEFLTYFQNEAQLEKSRLLSDRFSAERPKGSFSTLEIQRTEQGDSAMYLCASSLVPGELFFGEGSRLTVL.

The genes are TRBV28 and TRBJ1-5; no clear D. Germline loops: CDR1 MDHEN, CDR2 SYDVKM. This CDR3 is 15 amino acids long. Trimming shortened V by 2 bases and J by 7 bases, and 15 bases separated the two germline ends. The chain's CDR3 is CASSLPSGEGQPQHF. In DNA, the CDR3 is TGTGCCAGCAGTTTACCCTCCGGGGAGGGCCAGCCCCAGCATTTT.

The gene calls are TRBV29-1 and TRBJ2-7, with D perhaps matching TRBD1 or TRBD2 (5 bases each). CDR1 SQVTM and CDR2 ANQGSEA come from the germline V gene. The CDR3 loop spans 12 amino acids. V was pared by 0 bases and J by 9 bases, with 12 bases between. Written as DNA, the CDR3 is TGCAGCGTTGAAGAACCAAGGGACGGGCAGTACTTC. Translating gives CSVEEPRDGQYF.

The rearrangement uses TRBV7-8 and TRBJ2-1; weak D call: TRBD2 (7 bases). Germline assignment: CDR1 SGHVS and CDR2 FQNEAQ. V dropped 0 bases and J dropped 5 bases, with 14 bases sitting between them. The CDR3 extends over 16 amino acids. CDR3 region: CASSLAGGRRDNEQFF. CDR3 DNA sequence: TGTGCCAGCAGCTTAGCGGGGGGGCGCCGAGACAATGAGCAGTTCTTC.

This chain uses TRBV4-2 with TRBJ2-5; 7 bases are a match to TRBD2. The CDR3 extends over 15 amino acids. The ends lost 4 bases at V and 3 bases at J; junction bases unmatched: 8. Germline loops: CDR1 LGHNA, CDR2 YNFKEQ. The CDR3 loop is CASSPRGLAEETQYF. Written as DNA, the CDR3 is TGTGCCAGCAGCCCCAGAGGGCTAGCGGAAGAGACCCAGTACTTC.

The chain employs TRBV28 and TRBJ2-1, with unresolved D. Germline CDR1 reads MDHEN; CDR2 reads SYDVKM. The V and J ends lost 7 bases and 7 bases respectively, with 8 bases between them. The CDR3 covers 11 residues. The CDR3 region has the DNA TGTGCCAGCAATAGGGAAAATGAGCAGTTCTTC. Protein sequence: CASNRENEQFF.

This chain connects TRBV7-2 to TRBJ1-4, with D perhaps TRBD1 (5 bases). Germline-derived CDR1 and CDR2 are SGHTA and FQGNSA. The CDR3 is 15 residues long. The V gene lost 4 bases and the J gene lost 1 base, with 10 bases spanning the gap. The CDR3 here is CASSSGHLTNEKLFF. The CDR3 coding sequence is TGTGCCAGCAGCTCAGGACACCTAACTAATGAAAAACTGTTTTTT.

Comment on this clone: Relative to the germline gene, one junction end is altered; a read error may explain this. The rearrangement uses TRBV19 and TRBJ2-7, with 7 bases that match TRBD1. The CDR3 runs to 16 residues. The germline V gene has CDR1 LNHDA and CDR2 SQIVND (reference sequence). The CDR3 DNA sequence: TGTGCCAGTAGTATGGGGGACAGTTTAAAAGAAAAGGGTATTGACTTC. Its protein is CASSMGDSLKEKGIDF.

The V and J genes are TRBV10-3 and TRBJ1-2; no definite D call. The CDR3 is 15 residues long. CDR1 is ENHRY and CDR2 is SYGVKD in the germline V gene. Trimming left V 0 bases short and J 2 bases short, with 10 bases between. The CDR3 bases are TGTGCCATCAGTGAGTCGACTGCAGCCAACTATGGCTACACCTTC. This translates into CAISESTAANYGYTF.

This clone has a single count. This chain joins TRBV7-6 and TRBJ1-5; unclear D gene. In germline, CDR1 is SGHVS, CDR2 FNYEAQ. The CDR3 covers 17 residues. Trimming stripped 5 bases from V and 2 bases from J, with 19 bases between. The CDR3 region has the DNA TGTGCCAGCAGCCGTGGACCGTTAAGTCAGGGCAATCAGCCCCAGCATTTT. Protein sequence: CASSRGPLSQGNQPQHF.

V usage is TRBV5-1 and J usage is TRBJ2-1; D gene unclear. Trimming took 0 bases from V and 6 from J, leaving 10 bases between them. Per the germline V gene, CDR1 is SGHRS and CDR2 is YFSETQ. The length of the CDR3 is 14 residues. As DNA, the CDR3 is TGCGCCAGCAGCTTGGGGCAGAGCACCAATGAGCAGTTCTTC. Its protein is CASSLGQSTNEQFF.

This sequence joins TRBV5-1 and TRBJ2-7; D could derive from TRBD1 or TRBD2 (5 bases each). V lost 4 bases and J 2 bases, leaving 16 bases between the germline ends. The length of the CDR3 is 15 residues. Looked up from germline, CDR1 is SGHRS and CDR2 is YFSETQ. CDR3 sequence: CASSRSVRGAYEQYF. The CDR3 nucleotides read TGCGCCAGCAGCCGTAGCGTAAGGGGAGCCTACGAGCAGTACTTC.